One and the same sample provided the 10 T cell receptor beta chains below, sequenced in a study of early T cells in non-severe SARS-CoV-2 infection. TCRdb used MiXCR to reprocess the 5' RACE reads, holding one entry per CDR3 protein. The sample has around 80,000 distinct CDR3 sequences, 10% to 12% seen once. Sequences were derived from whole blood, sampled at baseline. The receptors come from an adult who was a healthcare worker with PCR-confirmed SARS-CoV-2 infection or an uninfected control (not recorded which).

CDR3 bases: TGCGCCAGCAGCCAATCTCGTTCCTATAATTCACCCCTCCACTTT. It yields the protein CASSQSRSYNSPLHF. This chain links TRBV4-3 with TRBJ1-6; no firm D call. The V gene's germline CDR1 is LGHNA and CDR2 YSLEER. Trimming left V 2 bases short and J 1 base short, with 6 bases between. The CDR3 has 15 amino acids.

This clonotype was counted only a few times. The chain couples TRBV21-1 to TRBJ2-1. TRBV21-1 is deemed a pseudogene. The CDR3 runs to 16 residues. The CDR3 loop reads CASSKGSRPFYNEQFF. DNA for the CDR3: TGTGCCAGCAGCAAAGGTAGCAGGCCATTCTACAATGAGCAGTTCTTC.

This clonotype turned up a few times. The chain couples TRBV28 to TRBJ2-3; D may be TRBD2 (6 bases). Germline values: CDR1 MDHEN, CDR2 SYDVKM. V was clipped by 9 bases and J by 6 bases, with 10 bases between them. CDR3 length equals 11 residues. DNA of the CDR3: TGTGCCAGGGGGGGTTCGGATACGCAGTATTTT. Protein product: CARGGSDTQYF.

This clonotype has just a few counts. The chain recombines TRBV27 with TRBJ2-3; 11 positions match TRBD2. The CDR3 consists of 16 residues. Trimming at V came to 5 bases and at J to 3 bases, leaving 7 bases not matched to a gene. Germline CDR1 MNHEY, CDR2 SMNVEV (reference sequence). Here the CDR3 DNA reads TGTGCCAGCAGTCTTAGCGGGGGGGCATATACAGATACGCAGTATTTT. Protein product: CASSLSGGAYTDTQYF.

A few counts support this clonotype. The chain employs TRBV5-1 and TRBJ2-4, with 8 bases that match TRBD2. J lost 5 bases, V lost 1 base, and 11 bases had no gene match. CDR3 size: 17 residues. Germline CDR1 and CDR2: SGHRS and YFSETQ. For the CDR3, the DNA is TGCGCCAGCAGCTTGAGTGGTGGCGGGGGGTCCCAAAACATTCAGTACTTC. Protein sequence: CASSLSGGGGSQNIQYF.

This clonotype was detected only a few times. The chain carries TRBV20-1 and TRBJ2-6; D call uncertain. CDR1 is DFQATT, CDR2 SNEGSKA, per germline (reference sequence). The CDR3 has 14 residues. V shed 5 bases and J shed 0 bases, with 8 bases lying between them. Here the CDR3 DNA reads TGCAGTGCTTCCCGTAGCTCTGGGGCCAACGTCCTGACTTTC. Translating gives CSASRSSGANVLTF.

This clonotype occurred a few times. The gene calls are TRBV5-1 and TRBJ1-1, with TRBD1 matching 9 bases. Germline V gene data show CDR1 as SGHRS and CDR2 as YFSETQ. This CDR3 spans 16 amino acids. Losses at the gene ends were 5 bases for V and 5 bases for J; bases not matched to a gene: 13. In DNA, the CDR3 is TGCGCCAGCAGAGATAGGACAGGGGAAAGGCGTACTGAAGCTTTCTTT. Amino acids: CASRDRTGERRTEAFF.

The CDR3 loop reads CASTLGLAVGETQYF. The CDR3 coding sequence is TGTGCCAGCACCTTGGGACTAGCGGTGGGGGAGACCCAGTACTTC. The chain employs TRBV6-2 or TRBV6-3 and TRBJ2-5, with 11 bases that match TRBD2. The CDR3 extends over 15 amino acids. Germline CDR1 MNHEY, CDR2 SVGEGT. Trimming removed 7 bases from V and 5 bases from J; junction bases left unmatched: 9.

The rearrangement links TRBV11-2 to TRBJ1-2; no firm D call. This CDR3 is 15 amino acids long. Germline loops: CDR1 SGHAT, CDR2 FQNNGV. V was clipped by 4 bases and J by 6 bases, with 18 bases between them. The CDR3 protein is CASSYRARQADGYTF. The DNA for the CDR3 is TGTGCCAGCAGCTACCGCGCGCGGCAGGCTGATGGCTACACCTTC.

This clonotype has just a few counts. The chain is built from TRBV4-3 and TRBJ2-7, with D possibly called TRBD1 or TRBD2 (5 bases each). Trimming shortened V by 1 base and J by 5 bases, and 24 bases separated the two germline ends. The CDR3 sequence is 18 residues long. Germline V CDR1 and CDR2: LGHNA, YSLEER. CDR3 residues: CASSQGRFGAGPVHEQYF. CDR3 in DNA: TGCGCCAGCAGCCAAGGACGTTTCGGGGCAGGCCCGGTCCACGAGCAGTACTTC.